Shown below are 24 T cell receptor beta chains from a single sample sequenced in a study of shared clonotypes between healthy human individuals. Profiling relied on immunoSEQ multiplex PCR, and the TCRdb table lists in-frame clones only, not all of them. The data hold hundreds of thousands of clones, with 75% to 85% observed a single time. Sequenced input: PBMCs. All receptors come from a middle-aged woman in good health. Some clones in this sample may be carry-over from other donors' samples.

The chain carries TRBV14 and TRBJ2-3; tentative D call: TRBD2 (6 bases). CDR1 is SGHDN and CDR2 is FVKESK in the germline V gene. The V gene lost 1 base and the J gene lost 1 base, with 9 bases spanning the gap. The length of the CDR3 is 15 residues. This CDR3 reads CASSQGGVCTDTQYF. CDR3 nucleotides: TGTGCCAGCAGCCAAGGGGGGGTGTGCACAGATACGCAGTATTTT.

The rearrangement joins TRBV18 to TRBJ1-5, with TRBD1 as a possible D gene (6 bases). This CDR3 is 13 amino acids long. V was pared by 8 bases and J by 0 bases, with 8 bases between. In germline, CDR1 is KGHSH, CDR2 LQKENI. CDR3 in amino acids: CASVQGSNQPQHF. DNA of the CDR3: TGTGCCAGCGTACAGGGTAGCAATCAGCCCCAGCATTTT.

This sequence joins TRBV9 and TRBJ1-2; D ambiguous. This CDR3 is 15 amino acids long. CDR1 is SGDLS and CDR2 is YYNGEE in the germline V gene. The germline V and J ends were trimmed by 0 bases and 1 base, with 10 bases remaining between them. CDR3 coding DNA: TGTGCCAGCAGCGTAGGGGCGGAATATAACTATGGCTACACCTTC. It specifies CASSVGAEYNYGYTF.

The chain is built from TRBV14 and TRBJ2-1; 15 positions agree with TRBD2. The V gene's germline CDR1 is SGHDN and CDR2 FVKESK. After removal of 5 bases from V and 0 bases from J, the junction contained 11 bases not matched to a gene. The CDR3 is made up of 20 amino acids. CDR3 sequence reads: CASSKLFGTSGRPSYNEQFF. CDR3 in DNA: TGTGCCAGCAGCAAACTTTTCGGGACTAGCGGGAGGCCCTCCTACAATGAGCAGTTCTTC.

V and J are TRBV20-1 and TRBJ2-5; no reliable D call. Germline lookup yields CDR1 DFQATT and CDR2 SNEGSKA (reference sequence). Trimming removed 6 bases from V and 5 bases from J, with 10 bases in between. CDR3 length: 11 residues. CDR3: CSALRAETQYF. The CDR3 bases are TGCAGTGCCTTAAGAGCCGAGACCCAGTACTTC.

This chain uses TRBV19 with TRBJ2-5; no clear D gene. The V end was cut by 3 bases, the J end by 3 bases, with 14 bases between. The CDR3 totals 15 residues. Per the germline V gene, CDR1 is LNHDA and CDR2 is SQIVND (reference sequence). The CDR3 sequence is CASSIKGRREETQYF. DNA for the CDR3: TGTGCCAGTAGTATTAAAGGACGGAGAGAAGAGACCCAGTACTTC. Supplemented by reference TRBV19 and TRBJ2-5, the full variable domain reads DGGITQSPKYLFRKEGQNVTLSCEQNLNHDAMYWYRQDPGQGLRLIYYSQIVNDFQKGDIAEGYSVSREKKESFPLTVTSAQKNPTAFYLCASSIKGRREETQYFGPGTRLLVL.

This rearrangement joins TRBV7-9 to TRBJ2-2, with 7 bases fitting TRBD1. CDR3 length: 15 residues. CDR1 and CDR2 from the germline V gene are SEHNR and FQNEAQ (reference sequence). After removal of 3 bases from V and 1 base from J, the junction contained 2 bases not matched to a gene. The DNA for the CDR3 is TGTGCCAGCAGCTTGACAGGGAAGAACACCGGGGAGCTGTTTTTT. Translated: CASSLTGKNTGELFF.

The chain joins TRBV4-1 to TRBJ1-5, with 9 bases lining up with TRBD1. After removal of 4 bases from V and 4 bases from J, the junction contained 5 bases not matched to a gene. There are 15 residues in the CDR3. CDR1 is MGHRA, CDR2 YSYEKL, per germline. The CDR3 region is CASSPPGTGNQPQHF. Written as DNA, the CDR3 is TGCGCCAGCAGCCCTCCCGGGACAGGGAATCAGCCCCAGCATTTT.

The chain employs TRBV9 and TRBJ1-4; no firm D call. The germline gives CDR1 SGDLS, CDR2 YYNGEE. V was clipped by 4 bases and J by 6 bases, with 13 bases between them. The CDR3 loop spans 14 amino acids. CDR3 residues: CASSPSAAYEKLFF. Written as DNA, the CDR3 is TGTGCCAGCAGCCCGTCGGCAGCATATGAAAAACTGTTTTTT.

The J gene is TRBJ2-1, the V gene TRBV9, with D perhaps matching TRBD1 (5 bases). The V gene lost 1 base and the J gene lost 4 bases, with 12 bases spanning the gap. Germline V gene lookup returns CDR1 SGDLS and CDR2 YYNGEE. The CDR3 loop spans 15 amino acids. For the CDR3, the DNA is TGTGCCAGCAGCGTAACTTCAGGGTTTTACAATGAGCAGTTCTTC. It yields the protein CASSVTSGFYNEQFF.

This clone has a handful of counts. This rearrangement joins TRBV10-3 to TRBJ2-5; D not resolved. CDR1 and CDR2 from the germline V gene are ENHRY and SYGVKD. Trimming stripped 2 bases from V and 5 bases from J, with 6 bases between. The length of the CDR3 is 12 residues. In nucleotides, the CDR3 is TGTGCCATCAGTGAGAACGGTGAGACCCAGTACTTC. Translated: CAISENGETQYF.

The chain is built from TRBV19 and TRBJ1-1; D is possibly TRBD1 (6 bases). V shed 4 bases and J shed 4 bases, with 13 bases lying between them. Looked up from germline, CDR1 is LNHDA and CDR2 is SQIVND (reference sequence). The CDR3 has 14 residues. Written as DNA, the CDR3 is TGTGCCAGTAGTACCTACCGGACAGTCACTGAAGCTTTCTTT. Translated, it gives CASSTYRTVTEAFF.

This clone was seen just once. The rearrangement joins TRBV7-6 to TRBJ2-1; possibly TRBD2 for D (6 bases). V lost 7 bases and J lost 7, with 17 bases in between. Looked up from germline, CDR1 is SGHVS and CDR2 is FNYEAQ. The CDR3 has 14 residues. CDR3 DNA: TGTGCCAGCACTCTTGGGGCCGCGGGAAATGAGCAGTTCTTC. As protein: CASTLGAAGNEQFF.

The rearrangement joins TRBV7-2 to TRBJ2-7; D not certain. The germline gives CDR1 SGHTA, CDR2 FQGNSA. V lost 5 bases and J 0 bases, leaving 11 bases between the germline ends. The CDR3 is made up of 14 amino acids. The CDR3 nucleotides are TGTGCCAGCAGCAATAGTTTCAGCTCCTACGAGCAGTACTTC. Translating it yields CASSNSFSSYEQYF.

V is TRBV7-9 and J is TRBJ2-5; D ambiguous. The germline V gene has CDR1 SEHNR and CDR2 FQNEAQ (reference sequence). CDR3 length: 13 residues. Between the trimmed V and J ends, which lost 3 bases and 1 base, there was a span of 6 bases. The CDR3 sequence: CASSLWGQETQYF. The CDR3 nucleotides read TGTGCCAGCAGCTTGTGGGGCCAAGAGACCCAGTACTTC.

In its sample, this clone was seen many times. The chain combines TRBV28 with TRBJ1-2; TRBD1 agrees at 8 bases. The germline V gene has CDR1 MDHEN and CDR2 SYDVKM. This CDR3 spans 17 amino acids. Unmatched junction bases numbered 14, after V lost 4 bases and J lost 4 bases. The CDR3 DNA reads as TGTGCCAGCAGTTCCCCGGGACAGGCCAGACTCGGCTATGGCTACACCTTC. This codes for CASSSPGQARLGYGYTF.

CDR3 DNA sequence: TGCGCCAGCAGGACTAGCGGGAGTGTGAAGACCCAGTACTTC. Amino acid sequence: CASRTSGSVKTQYF. J is TRBJ2-5 and V is TRBV10-2; TRBD2 matches 12 bases. V shed 6 bases and J 6 bases; nucleotides not matched to a gene: 5. CDR1 is WSHSY, CDR2 SAAADI, per germline. This CDR3 comprises 14 residues.

The chain has TRBV28 and TRBJ2-7; D is tentatively TRBD1 or TRBD2 (6 bases each). Germline CDR1 reads MDHEN; CDR2 reads SYDVKM. With 0 bases removed from V and 7 bases from J, the gap between germline ends came to 16 bases. This CDR3 has 15 amino acids. CDR3 sequence: CASSLWGGSACEQYF. In DNA, the CDR3 is TGTGCCAGCAGTTTATGGGGGGGCTCAGCTTGTGAGCAGTACTTC.

This chain uses TRBV29-1 with TRBJ2-3, with 7 bases aligning to TRBD1. CDR3 length: 14 amino acids. Trimming took 5 bases from V and 0 from J; bases not matched to a gene: 5. The germline V gene has CDR1 SQVTM and CDR2 ANQGSEA. The DNA of the CDR3 is TGCAGCGTTCCACCGACAGGGAGCACAGATACGCAGTATTTT. Its protein is CSVPPTGSTDTQYF.

Worth noting for this clone: One junction end does not reproduce the germline sequence, and a read error may be involved. This chain joins TRBV28 and TRBJ1-2; no clear D gene. Germline CDR1 is MDHEN and CDR2 is SYDVKM. The CDR3 contains 13 residues. The DNA for the CDR3 is TGTGCCAGCAGTTTAGCTTCCTGGGTGGAAGGAGCCTTC. Residues: CASSLASWVEGAF.

The chain carries TRBV11-3 and TRBJ1-1; D unresolved. Looked up from germline, CDR1 is SGHNT and CDR2 is YENEEA. The CDR3 loop spans 13 amino acids. V was shortened by 0 bases and J by 7 bases, with 9 bases between the two germline ends. The CDR3 spells CASSLDSWSEAFF. The CDR3 region has the DNA TGTGCCAGCAGCTTAGATTCATGGAGTGAAGCTTTCTTT.

This chain uses TRBV25-1 with TRBJ2-7; a possible D gene is TRBD1 (6 bases). The V end lost 1 base, the J end lost 1 base, and 8 bases lay between the germline ends. The CDR3 covers 14 residues. From germline, CDR1 is MGHDK and CDR2 SYGVNS. CDR3 bases: TGTGCCAGCAGTGAATGGGGGCTGTCCTACGAGCAGTACTTC. This codes for CASSEWGLSYEQYF.

This clone was observed at least ten times. The V call is TRBV6-4, the J call TRBJ2-7; D is unclear. Germline CDR1 is MRHNA and CDR2 is SNTAGT. Trimming took off 4 bases at V and 5 bases at J, with 18 bases between the two ends. There are 15 residues in the CDR3. The CDR3 bases are TGTGCCAGCAGTGCCAGACCCGGTTCAGCCCACGAGCAGTACTTC. Translation gives CASSARPGSAHEQYF.

CDR3 loop: CASSWASQETQYF. The DNA for the CDR3 is TGTGCCAGCAGTTGGGCTAGCCAAGAGACCCAGTACTTC. This rearrangement joins TRBV2 to TRBJ2-5, with unresolved D. V lost 5 bases and J lost 1, with 8 bases in between. Germline V lookup: CDR1 SNHLY, CDR2 FYNNEI. The CDR3 is made up of 13 amino acids.